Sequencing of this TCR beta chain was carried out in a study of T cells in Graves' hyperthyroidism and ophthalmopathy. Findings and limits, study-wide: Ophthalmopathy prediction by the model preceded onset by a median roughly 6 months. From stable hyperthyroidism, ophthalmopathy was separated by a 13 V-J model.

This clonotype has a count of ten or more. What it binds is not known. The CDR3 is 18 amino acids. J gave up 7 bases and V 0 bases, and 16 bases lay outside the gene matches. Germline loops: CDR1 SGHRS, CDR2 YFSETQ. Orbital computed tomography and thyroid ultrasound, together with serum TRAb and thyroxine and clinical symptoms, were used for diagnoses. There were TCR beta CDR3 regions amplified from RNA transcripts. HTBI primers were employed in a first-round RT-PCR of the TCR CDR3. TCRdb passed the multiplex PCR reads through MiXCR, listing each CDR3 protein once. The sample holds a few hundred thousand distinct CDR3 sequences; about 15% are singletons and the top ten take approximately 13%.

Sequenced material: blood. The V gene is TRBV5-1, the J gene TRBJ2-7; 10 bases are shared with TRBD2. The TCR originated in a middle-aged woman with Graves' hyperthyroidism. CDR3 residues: CASSLAGGAGGPIGEQYF. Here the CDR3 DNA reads TGCGCCAGCAGCTTGGCCGGAGGAGCGGGAGGGCCCATAGGGGAGCAGTACTTC. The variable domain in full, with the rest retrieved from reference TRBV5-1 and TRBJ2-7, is KAGVTQTPRYLIKTRGQQVTLSCSPISGHRSVSWYQQTPGQGLQFLFEYFSETQRNKGNFPGRFSGRQFSNSRSEMNVSTLELGDSALYLCASSLAGGAGGPIGEQYFGPGTRLTVT.